This T cell receptor (beta chain) was retrieved from a study of shared T cell receptors in the human thymus. Method: immunoSEQ multiplex PCR; TCRdb's copy keeps in-frame clones and lacks some. The repertoire consists of a few hundred thousand clones, with around 95% occurring once and the leading ten covering about 0.02%. V was clipped by 4 bases and J by 3 bases, with 12 bases between them. The CDR3 loop spans 14 amino acids. Germline assignment: CDR1 SGHRS and CDR2 YFSETQ. The sequencing input was thymocytes. The chain is built from TRBV5-1 and TRBJ2-3, with D unresolved. This TCR came from a human donor. CDR3 nucleotide sequence: TGCGCCAGCAGCCCACTAAACCCTACAGATACGCAGTATTTT. Residues: CASSPLNPTDTQYF.